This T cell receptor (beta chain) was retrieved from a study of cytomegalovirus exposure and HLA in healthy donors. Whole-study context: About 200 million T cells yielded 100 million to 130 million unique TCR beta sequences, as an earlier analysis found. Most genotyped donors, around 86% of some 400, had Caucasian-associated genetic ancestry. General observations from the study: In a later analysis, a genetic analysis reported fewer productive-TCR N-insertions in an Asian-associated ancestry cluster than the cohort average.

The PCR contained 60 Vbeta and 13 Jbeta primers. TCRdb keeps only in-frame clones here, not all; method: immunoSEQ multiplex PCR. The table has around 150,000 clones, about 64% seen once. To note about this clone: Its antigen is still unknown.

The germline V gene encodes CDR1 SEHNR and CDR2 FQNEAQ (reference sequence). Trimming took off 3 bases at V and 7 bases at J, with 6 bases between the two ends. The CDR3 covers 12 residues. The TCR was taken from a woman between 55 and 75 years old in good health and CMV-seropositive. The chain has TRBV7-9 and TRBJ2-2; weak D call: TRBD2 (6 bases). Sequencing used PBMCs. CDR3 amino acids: CASSFGGGELFF. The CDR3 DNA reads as TGTGCCAGCAGCTTCGGGGGCGGGGAGCTGTTTTTT.